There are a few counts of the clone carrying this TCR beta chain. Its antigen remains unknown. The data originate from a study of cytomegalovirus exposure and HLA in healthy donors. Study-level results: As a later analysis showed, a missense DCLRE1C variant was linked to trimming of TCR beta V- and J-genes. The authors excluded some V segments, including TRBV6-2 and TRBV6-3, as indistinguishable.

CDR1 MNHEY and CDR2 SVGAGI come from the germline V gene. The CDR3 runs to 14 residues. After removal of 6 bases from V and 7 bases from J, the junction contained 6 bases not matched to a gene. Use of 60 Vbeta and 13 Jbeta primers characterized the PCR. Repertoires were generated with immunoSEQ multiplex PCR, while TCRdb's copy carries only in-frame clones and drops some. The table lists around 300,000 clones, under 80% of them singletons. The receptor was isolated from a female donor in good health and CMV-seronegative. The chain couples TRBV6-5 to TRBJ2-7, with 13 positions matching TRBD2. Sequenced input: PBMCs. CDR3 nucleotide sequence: TGTGCCAGCAGATGGACTAGCGGGGGCGGAGAGCAGTACTTC. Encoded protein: CASRWTSGGGEQYF.